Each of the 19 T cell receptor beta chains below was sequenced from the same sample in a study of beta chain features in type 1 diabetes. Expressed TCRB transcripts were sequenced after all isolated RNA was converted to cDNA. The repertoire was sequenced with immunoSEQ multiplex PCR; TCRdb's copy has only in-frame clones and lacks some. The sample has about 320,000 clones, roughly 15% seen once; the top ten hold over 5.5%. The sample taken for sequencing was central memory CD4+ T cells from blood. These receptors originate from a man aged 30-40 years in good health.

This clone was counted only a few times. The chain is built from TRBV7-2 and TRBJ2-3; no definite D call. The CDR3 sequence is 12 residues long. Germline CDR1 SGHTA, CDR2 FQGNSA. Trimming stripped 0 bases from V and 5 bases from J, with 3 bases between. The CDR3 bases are TGTGCCAGCAGCTTAGCCGAAGATACGCAGTATTTT. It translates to CASSLAEDTQYF.

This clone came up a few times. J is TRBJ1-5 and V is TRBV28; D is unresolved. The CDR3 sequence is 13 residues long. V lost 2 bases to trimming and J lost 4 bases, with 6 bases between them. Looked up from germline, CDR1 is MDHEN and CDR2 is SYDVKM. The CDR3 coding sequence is TGTGCCAGCAGTTTAGTGGGGAATCAGCCCCAGCATTTT. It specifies CASSLVGNQPQHF. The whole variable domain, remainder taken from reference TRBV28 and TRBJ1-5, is DVKVTQSSRYLVKRTGEKVFLECVQDMDHENMFWYRQDPGLGLRLIYFSYDVKMKEKGDIPEGYSVSREKKERFSLILESASTNQTSMYLCASSLVGNQPQHFGDGTRLSIL.

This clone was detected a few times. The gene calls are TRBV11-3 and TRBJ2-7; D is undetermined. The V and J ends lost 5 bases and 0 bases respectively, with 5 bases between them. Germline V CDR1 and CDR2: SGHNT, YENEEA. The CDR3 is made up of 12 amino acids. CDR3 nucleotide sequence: TGTGCCAGCAGCCGCGGCTCCTACGAGCAGTACTTC. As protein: CASSRGSYEQYF.

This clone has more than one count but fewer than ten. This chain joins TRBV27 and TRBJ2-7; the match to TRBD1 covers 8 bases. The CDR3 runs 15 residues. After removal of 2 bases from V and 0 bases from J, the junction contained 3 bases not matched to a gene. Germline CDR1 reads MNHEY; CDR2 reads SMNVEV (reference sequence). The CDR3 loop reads CASSLVGQGSYEQYF. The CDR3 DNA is TGTGCCAGCAGTTTAGTAGGACAGGGCTCCTACGAGCAGTACTTC.

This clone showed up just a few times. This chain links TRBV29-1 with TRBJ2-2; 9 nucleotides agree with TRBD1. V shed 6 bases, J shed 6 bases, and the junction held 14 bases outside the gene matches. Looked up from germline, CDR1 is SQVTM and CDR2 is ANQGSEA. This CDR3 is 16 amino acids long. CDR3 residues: CSVGTTGTGIPGELFF. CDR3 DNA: TGCAGCGTGGGGACCACCGGGACAGGGATTCCCGGGGAGCTGTTTTTT.

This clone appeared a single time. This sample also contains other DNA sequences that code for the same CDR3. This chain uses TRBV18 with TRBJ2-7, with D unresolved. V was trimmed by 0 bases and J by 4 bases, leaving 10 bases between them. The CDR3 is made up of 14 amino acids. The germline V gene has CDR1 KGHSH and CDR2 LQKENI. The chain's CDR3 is CASSPPSAGYEQYF. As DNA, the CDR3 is TGTGCCAGCTCACCACCTTCTGCCGGATACGAGCAGTACTTC. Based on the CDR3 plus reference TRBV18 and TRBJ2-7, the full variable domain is NAGVMQNPRHLVRRRGQEARLRCSPMKGHSHVYWYRQLPEEGLKFMVYLQKENIIDESGMPKERFSAEFPKEGPSILRIQQVVRGDSAAYFCASSPPSAGYEQYFGPGTRLTVT.

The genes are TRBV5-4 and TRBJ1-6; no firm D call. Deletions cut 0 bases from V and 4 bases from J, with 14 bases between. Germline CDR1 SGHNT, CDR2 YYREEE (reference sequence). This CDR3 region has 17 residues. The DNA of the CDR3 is TGTGCCAGCAGCTTGGTTGGTCAGACGAAGTATAATTCACCCCTCCACTTT. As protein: CASSLVGQTKYNSPLHF.

The CDR3 nucleotides read TGTGCCAGCAGCTTGGATCCGGGGGCCTCCTACGAGCAGTACTTC. Its protein is CASSLDPGASYEQYF. This chain joins TRBV5-4 and TRBJ2-5; D is possibly TRBD1 or TRBD2 (6 bases each). The J call may be incorrect, as the DNA end agrees better with TRBJ2-7. Germline V gene lookup returns CDR1 SGHNT and CDR2 YYREEE (reference sequence). This CDR3 is built from 15 residues.

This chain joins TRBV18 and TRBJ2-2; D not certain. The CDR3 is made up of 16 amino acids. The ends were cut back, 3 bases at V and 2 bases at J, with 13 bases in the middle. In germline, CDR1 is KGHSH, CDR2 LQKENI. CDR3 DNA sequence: TGTGCCAGCTCACCGATACAGATTCAAAACACCGGGGAGCTGTTTTTT. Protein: CASSPIQIQNTGELFF.

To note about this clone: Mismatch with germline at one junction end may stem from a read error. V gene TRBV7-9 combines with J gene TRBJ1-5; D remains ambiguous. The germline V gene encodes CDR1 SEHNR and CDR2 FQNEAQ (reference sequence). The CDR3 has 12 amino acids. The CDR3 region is CPSAGEGQPQHF. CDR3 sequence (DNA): TGCCCCAGTGCGGGAGAGGGTCAGCCCCAGCATTTT.

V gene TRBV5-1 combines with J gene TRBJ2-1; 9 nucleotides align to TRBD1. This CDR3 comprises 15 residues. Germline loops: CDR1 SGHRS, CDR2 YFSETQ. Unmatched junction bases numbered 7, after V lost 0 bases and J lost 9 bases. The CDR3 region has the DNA TGCGCCAGCAGCTTGGAGGGACAGGGTATGACTGAGCAGTTCTTC. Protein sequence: CASSLEGQGMTEQFF.

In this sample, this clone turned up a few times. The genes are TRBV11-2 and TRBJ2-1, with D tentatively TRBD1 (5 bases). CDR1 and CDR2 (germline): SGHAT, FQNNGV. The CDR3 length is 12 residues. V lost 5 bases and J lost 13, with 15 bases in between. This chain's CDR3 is CASSQQGEKQFF. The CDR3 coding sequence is TGTGCCAGCAGCCAGCAAGGGGAAAAACAGTTCTTC.

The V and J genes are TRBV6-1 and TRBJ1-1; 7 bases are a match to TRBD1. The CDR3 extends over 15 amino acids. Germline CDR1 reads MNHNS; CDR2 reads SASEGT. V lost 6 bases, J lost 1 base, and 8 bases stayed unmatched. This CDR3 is CASSPLDRPNTEAFF. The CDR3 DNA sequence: TGTGCCAGCAGCCCGTTGGACAGGCCGAACACTGAAGCTTTCTTT.

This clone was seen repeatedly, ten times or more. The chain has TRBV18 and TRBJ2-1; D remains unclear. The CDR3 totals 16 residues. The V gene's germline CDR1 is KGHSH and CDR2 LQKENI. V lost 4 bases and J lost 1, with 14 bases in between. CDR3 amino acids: CASSQKTGSSYNEQFF. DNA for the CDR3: TGTGCCAGCTCACAAAAAACCGGGTCATCCTACAATGAGCAGTTCTTC.

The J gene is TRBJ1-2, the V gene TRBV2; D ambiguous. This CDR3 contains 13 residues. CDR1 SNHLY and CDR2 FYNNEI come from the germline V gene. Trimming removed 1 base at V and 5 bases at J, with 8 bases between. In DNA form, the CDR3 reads TGTGCCAGCAGTGAAGGGCAGGCGTATGGCTACACCTTC. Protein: CASSEGQAYGYTF.

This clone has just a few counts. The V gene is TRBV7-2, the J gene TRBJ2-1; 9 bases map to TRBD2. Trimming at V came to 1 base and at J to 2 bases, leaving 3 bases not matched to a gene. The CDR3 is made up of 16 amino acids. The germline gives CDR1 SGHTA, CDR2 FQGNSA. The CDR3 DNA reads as TGTGCCAGCAGCTTAGGAGCTAGCGGGGCCTACAATGAGCAGTTCTTC. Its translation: CASSLGASGAYNEQFF.

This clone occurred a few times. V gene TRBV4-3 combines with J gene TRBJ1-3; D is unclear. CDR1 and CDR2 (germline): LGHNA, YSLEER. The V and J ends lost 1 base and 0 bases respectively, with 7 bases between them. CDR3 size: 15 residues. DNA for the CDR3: TGCGCCAGCAGCCAAGGTCCCGGCTCTGGAAACACCATATATTTT. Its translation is CASSQGPGSGNTIYF.

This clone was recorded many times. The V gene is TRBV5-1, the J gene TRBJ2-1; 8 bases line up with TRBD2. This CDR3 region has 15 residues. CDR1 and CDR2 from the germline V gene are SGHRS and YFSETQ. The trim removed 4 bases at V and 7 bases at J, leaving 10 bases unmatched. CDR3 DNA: TGCGCCAGCAGCCCTCTCGGGGGACTAGAGAATGAGCAGTTCTTC. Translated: CASSPLGGLENEQFF.

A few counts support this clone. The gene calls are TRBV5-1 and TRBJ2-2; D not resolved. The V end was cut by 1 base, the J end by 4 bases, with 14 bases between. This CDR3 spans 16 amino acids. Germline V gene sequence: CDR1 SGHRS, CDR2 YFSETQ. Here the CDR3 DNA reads TGCGCCAGCAGCTTGTGGGCAGCCCTAGGCACCGGGGAGCTGTTTTTT. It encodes CASSLWAALGTGELFF.